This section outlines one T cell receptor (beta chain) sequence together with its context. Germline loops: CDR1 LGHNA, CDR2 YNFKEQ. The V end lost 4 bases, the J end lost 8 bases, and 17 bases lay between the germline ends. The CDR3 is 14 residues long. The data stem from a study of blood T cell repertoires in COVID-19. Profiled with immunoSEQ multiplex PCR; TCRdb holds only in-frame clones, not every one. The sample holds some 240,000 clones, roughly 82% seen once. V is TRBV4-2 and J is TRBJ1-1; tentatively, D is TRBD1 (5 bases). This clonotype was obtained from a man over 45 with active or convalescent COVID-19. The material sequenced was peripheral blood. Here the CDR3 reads CASSPRAGYPEAFF. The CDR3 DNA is TGTGCCAGCAGCCCACGGGCAGGGTACCCCGAAGCTTTCTTT.